A selection of T cell receptor beta chains follows, all from one sample in a study of T cells after yellow fever vaccination. TCRdb independently ran MiXCR on the 5' RACE reads; one entry per CDR3 protein. The sample includes hundreds of thousands of distinct CDR3 sequences, 12% seen only once; the top ten take just under 15%. Sequenced here: PBMCs, sampled on the day of the yellow fever booster vaccination. The receptors were gathered from a man younger than 40 who received the YFV17D yellow fever vaccine. Each CDR3 is given with its conserved first and last residue. D genes are given only for firm matches. A clone size is listed for some rows: how often the clone was seen (once, few, many), or a class if it is expanded.

once,.,TRBJ2-7,TRBV27,CASHYSSSGVNEQYF,TGTGCCAGCCACTATTCTAGTTCCGGCGTAAACGAGCAGTACTTC
many,.,TRBJ2-3,TRBV7-2,CASSLTRSTDTQYF,TGTGCCAGCAGCTTAACCCGGAGCACAGATACGCAGTATTTT
few,.,TRBJ2-1,TRBV5-1,CASSLEGLLGEQFF,TGCGCCAGCAGCTTGGAGGGACTCCTCGGTGAGCAGTTCTTC
many,.,TRBJ2-1,TRBV5-6,CASSLTGTLLVDEQFF,TGTGCCAGCAGCTTGACCGGGACTCTATTAGTCGATGAGCAGTTCTTC
.,.,TRBJ2-3,TRBV2,CASRGSTGEGTDTQYF,TGTGCCAGCAGAGGATCGACAGGGGAGGGTACAGATACGCAGTATTTT
.,.,TRBJ2-5,TRBV5-6,CASSVGMGETQYF,TGTGCCAGCAGCGTGGGAATGGGGGAGACCCAGTACTTC
.,.,TRBJ2-5,TRBV5-1,CASSYRDRETQYF,TGCGCCAGCAGCTACCGGGACCGAGAGACCCAGTACTTC
few,TRBD1,TRBJ1-6,TRBV4-3,CASSQDQGTGHSPLHF,TGCGCCAGCAGCCAAGATCAGGGGACAGGCCACTCACCCCTCCACTTT
few,.,TRBJ1-3,TRBV7-9,CASRSGIVVDTIYF,TGTGCCAGCAGGTCGGGGATAGTCGTTGACACCATATATTTT
.,TRBD2,TRBJ2-1,TRBV6-5,CASSSRRSGTSPPVEQFF,TGTGCCAGCAGTTCTAGGAGATCCGGGACTAGCCCGCCGGTGGAGCAGTTCTTC
.,TRBD2,TRBJ2-7,TRBV5-1,CASSRGLAGAIEQYF,TGCGCCAGCAGCCGAGGATTAGCGGGAGCGATCGAGCAGTACTTC
.,TRBD2,TRBJ2-1,TRBV25-1,CASSTLAAGGRNEQFF,TGTGCCAGCAGCACACTAGCGGCGGGAGGCCGCAATGAGCAGTTCTTC
few,.,TRBJ2-5,TRBV6-5,CASSYWGTQETQYF,TGTGCCAGCAGTTACTGGGGTACTCAGGAGACCCAGTACTTC
few,.,TRBJ1-5,TRBV6-1,CASVRTANQPQHF,TGTGCCAGCGTGCGGACAGCAAATCAGCCCCAGCATTTT
few,.,TRBJ2-7,TRBV11-2,CASTEGPYEQYF,TGTGCCAGCACCGAGGGTCCCTACGAGCAGTACTTC
many,.,TRBJ1-1,TRBV19,CASSDRAGGVEAFF,TGTGCCAGTAGTGACCGGGCAGGAGGGGTTGAAGCTTTCTTT